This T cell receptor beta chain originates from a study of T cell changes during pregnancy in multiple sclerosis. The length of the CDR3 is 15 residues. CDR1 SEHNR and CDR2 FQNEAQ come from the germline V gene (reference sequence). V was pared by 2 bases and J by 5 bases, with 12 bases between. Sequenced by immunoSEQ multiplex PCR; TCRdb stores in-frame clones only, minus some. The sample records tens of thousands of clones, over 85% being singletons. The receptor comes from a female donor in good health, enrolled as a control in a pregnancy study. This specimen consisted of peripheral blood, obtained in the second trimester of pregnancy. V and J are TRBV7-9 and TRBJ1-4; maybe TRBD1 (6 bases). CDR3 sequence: CASSLNLGTNEKLFF. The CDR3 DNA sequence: TGTGCCAGCAGCTTAAATTTGGGGACAAATGAAAAACTGTTTTTT. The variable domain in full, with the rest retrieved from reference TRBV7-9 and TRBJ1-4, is DTGVSQNPRHKITKRGQNVTFRCDPISEHNRLYWYRQTLGQGPEFLTYFQNEAQLEKSRLLSDRFSAERPKGSFSTLEIQRTEQGDSAMYLCASSLNLGTNEKLFFGSGTQLSVL.